The 12 T cell receptor beta chains given below trace back to one sample, sequenced in a study of T-cell reconstitution after alpha-beta-depleted transplantation in children. Preparing the TCRbeta library involved the use of unique molecular identifiers. TCRdb fed the PCR reads into MiXCR, producing one record per CDR3 protein. This table holds around 490,000 distinct CDR3 sequences, more than 9.5% found once. The input for sequencing was PBMCs, mostly from graft donor cells, taken 180 days after TCRalphabeta/CD19-depleted stem cell transplant. These receptor sequences come from a female patient aged 2 to 10 who had a stem cell transplant for aplastic anemia, so the T cells may come from the graft donor.

The V gene is TRBV20-1, the J gene TRBJ1-1; D is possibly TRBD1 (5 bases). CDR1 and CDR2 from the germline V gene are DFQATT and SNEGSKA (reference sequence). CDR3 length equals 15 residues. V lost 7 bases and J lost 5, with 23 bases in between. CDR3 DNA sequence: TGCAGTGTTCCACCCTCGACAGCCCGGTGGACTGAAGCTTTCTTT. Translating gives CSVPPSTARWTEAFF.

This clonotype was picked up many times. This sequence joins TRBV27 and TRBJ1-5, with D tentatively TRBD1 (5 bases). Trimming removed 3 bases from V and 2 bases from J, with 8 bases in between. This CDR3 contains 14 residues. The germline V gene has CDR1 MNHEY and CDR2 SMNVEV (reference sequence). The CDR3, as DNA: TGTGCCAGCAGTTTGCTAGGGGGCAATCAGCCCCAGCATTTT. Translated, it gives CASSLLGGNQPQHF.

The rearrangement links TRBV2 to TRBJ2-3, with D possibly TRBD2 on 6 matching bases. Per the germline V gene, CDR1 is SNHLY and CDR2 is FYNNEI. Trimming took 5 bases from V and 0 from J, leaving 15 bases between them. The CDR3 totals 16 residues. The CDR3 reads CASSLREVYSTDTQYF. DNA for the CDR3: TGTGCCAGCAGTCTGAGGGAGGTCTACAGCACAGATACGCAGTATTTT.

V gene TRBV5-1 combines with J gene TRBJ1-4, with TRBD1 matching 8 bases. CDR3 length: 15 amino acids. CDR1 is SGHRS and CDR2 is YFSETQ in the germline V gene. With 4 bases clipped from V and 8 bases from J, the junction kept 10 bases outside the gene matches. The DNA for the CDR3 is TGCGCCAGCAGCCAAGCCACCCCAGGGGGCGAAAAACTGTTTTTT. Amino acid sequence: CASSQATPGGEKLFF.

The chain is built from TRBV12-3 or TRBV12-4 and TRBJ1-1, with D tentatively TRBD1 (6 bases). V lost 6 bases, J lost 5 bases, and 22 bases lay in between. The CDR3 length is 16 residues. The CDR3 coding sequence is TGTGCCAGCAGCTCCCCGACCGGGGGGCGATGGACTGAAGCTTTCTTT. Translation: CASSSPTGGRWTEAFF.

There are a few counts of this clonotype. The chain employs TRBV6-2 or TRBV6-3 and TRBJ2-3, with a possible D match to TRBD2 (6 bases). The CDR3 is 16 amino acids. The V gene's germline CDR1 is MNHEY and CDR2 SVGEGT. V lost 0 bases and J lost 4, with 14 bases in between. In DNA, the CDR3 is TGTGCCAGCAGTTACTCAGCCGGGAGAATTTCAGATACGCAGTATTTT. It encodes CASSYSAGRISDTQYF.

The V call is TRBV20-1, the J call TRBJ1-5; TRBD1 matches 8 bases. Per the germline V gene, CDR1 is DFQATT and CDR2 is SNEGSKA (reference sequence). The V segment lost 5 bases and the J segment 6 bases; nucleotides outside the gene matches: 9. The CDR3 runs 14 residues. CDR3 sequence (DNA): TGCAGTGCTGCACAGGACAGGGCTGGTCAGCCCCAGCATTTT. This translates into CSAAQDRAGQPQHF.

This chain joins TRBV9 and TRBJ2-1, with a possible D match to TRBD1 (5 bases). There are 18 residues in the CDR3. V lost 3 bases, J lost 7 bases, and 26 bases lay in between. Germline V gene lookup returns CDR1 SGDLS and CDR2 YYNGEE. This CDR3 reads CASSANVIKGSKRNEQFF. The CDR3 coding sequence is TGTGCCAGCAGCGCCAACGTCATAAAGGGGTCCAAAAGAAATGAGCAGTTCTTC.

This chain joins TRBV7-9 and TRBJ2-5; D remains ambiguous. V lost 0 bases and J 5 bases, leaving 7 bases between the germline ends. CDR1 is SEHNR, CDR2 FQNEAQ, per germline (reference sequence). The CDR3 loop spans 13 amino acids. CDR3: CASSLATRETQYF. The CDR3 DNA reads as TGTGCCAGCAGCTTAGCTACCAGGGAGACCCAGTACTTC.

This clonotype occurred a few times. The chain joins TRBV7-9 to TRBJ1-1; D uncertain. Germline CDR1 reads SEHNR; CDR2 reads FQNEAQ (reference sequence). The CDR3 length is 15 residues. V dropped 0 bases and J dropped 2 bases, with 10 bases sitting between them. The CDR3 is CASSLAAGSNTEAFF. DNA of the CDR3: TGTGCCAGCAGCTTAGCGGCAGGCTCCAACACTGAAGCTTTCTTT.

The chain joins TRBV30 to TRBJ1-5, with 7 bases lining up with TRBD1. Trimming cost V 5 bases and J 1 base; bases outside gene matches: 2. The CDR3 runs to 13 residues. The germline gives CDR1 GTSNPN, CDR2 SVGIG (reference sequence). CDR3: CAWGRGSNQPQHF. CDR3 sequence (DNA): TGTGCCTGGGGCAGGGGGAGCAATCAGCCCCAGCATTTT.

This chain links TRBV29-1 with TRBJ2-7; weak D call: TRBD1 (6 bases). V lost 5 bases and J 3 bases, leaving 11 bases between the germline ends. The CDR3 is 12 residues long. Germline CDR1 and CDR2: SQVTM and ANQGSEA. The CDR3 DNA reads TGCAGCGTTTTGGACAGTGGCTACGAGCAGTACGTC. It translates to CSVLDSGYEQYV.